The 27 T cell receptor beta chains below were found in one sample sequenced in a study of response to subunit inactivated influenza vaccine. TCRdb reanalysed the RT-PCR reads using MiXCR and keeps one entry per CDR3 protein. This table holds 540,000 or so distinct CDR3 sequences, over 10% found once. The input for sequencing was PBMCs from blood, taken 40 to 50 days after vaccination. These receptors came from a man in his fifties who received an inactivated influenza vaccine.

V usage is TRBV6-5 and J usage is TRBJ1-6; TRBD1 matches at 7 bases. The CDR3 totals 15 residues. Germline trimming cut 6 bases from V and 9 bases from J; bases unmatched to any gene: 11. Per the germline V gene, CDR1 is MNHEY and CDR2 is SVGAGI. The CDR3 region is CASRLGTATSSPLHF. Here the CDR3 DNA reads TGTGCCAGCAGACTCGGGACAGCCACGAGTTCACCCCTCCACTTT.

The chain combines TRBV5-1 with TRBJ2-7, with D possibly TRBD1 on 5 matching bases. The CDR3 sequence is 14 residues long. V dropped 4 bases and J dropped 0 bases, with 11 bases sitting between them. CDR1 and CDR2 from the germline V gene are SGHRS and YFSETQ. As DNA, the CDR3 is TGCGCCAGCAGCACACAGGCCCGCTCCTACGAGCAGTACTTC. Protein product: CASSTQARSYEQYF.

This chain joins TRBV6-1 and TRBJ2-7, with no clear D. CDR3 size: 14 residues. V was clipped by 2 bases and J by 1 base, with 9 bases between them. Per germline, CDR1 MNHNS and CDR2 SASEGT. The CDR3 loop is CASSEPGPSYEQYF. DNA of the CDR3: TGTGCCAGCAGTGAACCCGGACCATCCTACGAGCAGTACTTC.

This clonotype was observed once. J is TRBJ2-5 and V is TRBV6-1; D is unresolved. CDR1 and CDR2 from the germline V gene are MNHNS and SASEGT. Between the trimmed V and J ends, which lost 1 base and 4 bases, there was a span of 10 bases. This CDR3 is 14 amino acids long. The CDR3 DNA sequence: TGTGCCAGCAGTGAAGGAGGTGTTCGAGAGACCCAGTACTTC. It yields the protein CASSEGGVRETQYF.

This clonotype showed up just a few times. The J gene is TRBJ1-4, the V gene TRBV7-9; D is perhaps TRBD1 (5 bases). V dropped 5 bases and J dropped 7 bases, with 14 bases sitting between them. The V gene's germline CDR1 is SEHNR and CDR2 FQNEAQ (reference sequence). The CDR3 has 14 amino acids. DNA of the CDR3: TGTGCCAGCAGCGTTTCCAGGGATGCTGAAAAACTGTTTTTT. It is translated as CASSVSRDAEKLFF.

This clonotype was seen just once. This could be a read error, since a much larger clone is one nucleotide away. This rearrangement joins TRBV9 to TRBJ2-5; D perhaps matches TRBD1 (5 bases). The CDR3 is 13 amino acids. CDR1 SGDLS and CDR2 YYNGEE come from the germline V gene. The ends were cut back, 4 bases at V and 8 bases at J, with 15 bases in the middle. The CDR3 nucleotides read TGTGCCAGCAGCCTCAGGGATATGGATACCCAGTACTTC. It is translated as CASSLRDMDTQYF.

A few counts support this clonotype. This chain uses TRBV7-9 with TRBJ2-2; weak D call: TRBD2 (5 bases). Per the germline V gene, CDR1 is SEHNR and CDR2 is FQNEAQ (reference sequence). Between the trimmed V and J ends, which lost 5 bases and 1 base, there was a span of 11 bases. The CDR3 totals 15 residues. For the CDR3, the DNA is TGTGCCAGCAGCCCGGCAGAGGGGAACACCGGGGAGCTGTTTTTT. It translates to CASSPAEGNTGELFF.

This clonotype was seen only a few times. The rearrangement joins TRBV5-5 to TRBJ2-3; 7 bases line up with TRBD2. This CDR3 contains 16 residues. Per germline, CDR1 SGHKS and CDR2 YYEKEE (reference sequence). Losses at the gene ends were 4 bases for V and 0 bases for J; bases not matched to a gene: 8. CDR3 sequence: CASSRGGDSSTDTQYF. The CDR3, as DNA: TGTGCCAGCAGCCGCGGGGGAGATTCTAGCACAGATACGCAGTATTTT.

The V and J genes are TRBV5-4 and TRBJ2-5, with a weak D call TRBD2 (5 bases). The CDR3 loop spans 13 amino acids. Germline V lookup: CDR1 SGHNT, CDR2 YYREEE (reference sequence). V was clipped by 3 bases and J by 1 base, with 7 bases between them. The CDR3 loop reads CASSSAVQETQYF. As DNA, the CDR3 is TGTGCCAGCAGCTCAGCGGTCCAAGAGACCCAGTACTTC.

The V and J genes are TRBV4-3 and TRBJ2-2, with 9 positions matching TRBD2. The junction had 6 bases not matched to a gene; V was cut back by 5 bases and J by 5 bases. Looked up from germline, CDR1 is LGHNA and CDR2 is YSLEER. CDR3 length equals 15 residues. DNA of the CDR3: TGCGCCAGCAGCGCCGGCCTAGCGGGAACCGGGGAGCTGTTTTTT. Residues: CASSAGLAGTGELFF.

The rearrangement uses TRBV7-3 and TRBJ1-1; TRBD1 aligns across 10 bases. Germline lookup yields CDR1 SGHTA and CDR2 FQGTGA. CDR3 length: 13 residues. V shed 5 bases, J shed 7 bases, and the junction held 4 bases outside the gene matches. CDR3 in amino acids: CASSARTGGEAFF. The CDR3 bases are TGTGCCAGCAGCGCTCGGACAGGGGGTGAAGCTTTCTTT. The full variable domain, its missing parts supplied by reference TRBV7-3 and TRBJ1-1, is GAGVSQTPSNKVTEKGKYVELRCDPISGHTALYWYRQSLGQGPEFLIYFQGTGAADDSGLPNDRFFAVRPEGSVSTLKIQRTERGDSAVYLCASSARTGGEAFFGQGTRLTVV.

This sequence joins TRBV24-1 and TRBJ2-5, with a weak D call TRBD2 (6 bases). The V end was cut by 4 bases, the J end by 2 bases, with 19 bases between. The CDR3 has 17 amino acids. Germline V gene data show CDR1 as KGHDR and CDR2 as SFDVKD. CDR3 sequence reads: CATSDKNSLTSQETQYF. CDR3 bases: TGTGCCACCAGTGACAAAAACTCCCTGACTAGTCAAGAGACCCAGTACTTC.

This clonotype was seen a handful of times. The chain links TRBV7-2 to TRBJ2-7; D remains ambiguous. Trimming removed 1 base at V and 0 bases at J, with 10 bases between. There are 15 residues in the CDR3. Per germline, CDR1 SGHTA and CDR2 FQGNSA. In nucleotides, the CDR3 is TGTGCCAGCAGCTTAGTTGTGGGCAGCTCCTACGAGCAGTACTTC. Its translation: CASSLVVGSSYEQYF. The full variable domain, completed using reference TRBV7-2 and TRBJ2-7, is GAGVSQSPSNKVTEKGKDVELRCDPISGHTALYWYRQSLGQGLEFLIYFQGNSAPDKSGLPSDRFSAERTGGSVSTLTIQRTQQEDSAVYLCASSLVVGSSYEQYFGPGTRLTVT.

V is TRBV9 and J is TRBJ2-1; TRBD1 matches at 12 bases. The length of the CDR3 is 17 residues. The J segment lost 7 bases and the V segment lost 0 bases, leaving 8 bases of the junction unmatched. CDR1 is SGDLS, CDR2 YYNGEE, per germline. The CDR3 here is CASSVAPGTGGVNEQFF. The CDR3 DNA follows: TGTGCCAGCAGCGTAGCTCCCGGGACAGGGGGCGTGAATGAGCAGTTCTTC.

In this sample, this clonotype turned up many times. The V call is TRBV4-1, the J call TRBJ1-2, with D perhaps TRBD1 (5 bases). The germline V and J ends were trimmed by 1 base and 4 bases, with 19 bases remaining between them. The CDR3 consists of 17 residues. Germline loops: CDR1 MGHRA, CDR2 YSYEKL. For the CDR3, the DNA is TGCGCCAGCAGCCAAGGATCTCCGCGTGGGGCCCTCTATGGCTACACCTTC. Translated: CASSQGSPRGALYGYTF.

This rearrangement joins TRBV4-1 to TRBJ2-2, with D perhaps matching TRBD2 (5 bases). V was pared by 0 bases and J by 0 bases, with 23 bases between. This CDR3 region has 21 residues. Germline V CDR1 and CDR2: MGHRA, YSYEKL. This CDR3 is CASSQENPGVFHWANTGELFF. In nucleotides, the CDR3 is TGCGCCAGCAGCCAAGAAAATCCCGGGGTATTCCATTGGGCGAACACCGGGGAGCTGTTTTTT.

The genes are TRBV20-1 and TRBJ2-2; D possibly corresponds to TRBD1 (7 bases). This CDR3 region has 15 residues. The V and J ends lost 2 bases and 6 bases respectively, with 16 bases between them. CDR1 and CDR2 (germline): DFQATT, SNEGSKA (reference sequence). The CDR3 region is CSARKGGAGSGELFF. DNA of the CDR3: TGCAGTGCTAGAAAAGGGGGCGCGGGATCCGGGGAGCTGTTTTTT.

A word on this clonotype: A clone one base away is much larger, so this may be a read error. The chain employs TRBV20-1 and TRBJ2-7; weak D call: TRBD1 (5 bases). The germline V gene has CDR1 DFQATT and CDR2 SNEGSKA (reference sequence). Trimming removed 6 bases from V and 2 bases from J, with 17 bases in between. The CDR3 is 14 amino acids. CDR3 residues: CSALFIRVPYEQYF. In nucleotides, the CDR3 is TGCAGTGCCCTATTCATCAGGGTCCCCTACGAGCAGTACTTC.

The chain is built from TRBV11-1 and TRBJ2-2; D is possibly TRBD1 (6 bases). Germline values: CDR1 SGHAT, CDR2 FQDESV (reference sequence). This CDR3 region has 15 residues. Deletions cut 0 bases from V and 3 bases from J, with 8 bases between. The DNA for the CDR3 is TGTGCCAGCAGCTTAGCGGGACACGACACCGGGGAGCTGTTTTTT. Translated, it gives CASSLAGHDTGELFF. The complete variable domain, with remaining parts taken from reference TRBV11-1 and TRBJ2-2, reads EAEVAQSPRYKITEKSQAVAFWCDPISGHATLYWYRQILGQGPELLVQFQDESVVDDSQLPKDRFSAERLKGVDSTLKIQPAELGDSAMYLCASSLAGHDTGELFFGEGSRLTVL.

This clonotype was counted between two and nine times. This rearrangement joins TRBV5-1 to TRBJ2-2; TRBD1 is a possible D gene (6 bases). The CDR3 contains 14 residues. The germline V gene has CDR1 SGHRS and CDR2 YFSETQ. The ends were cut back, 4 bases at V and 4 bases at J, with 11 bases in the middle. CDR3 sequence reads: CASSPGQSTGELFF. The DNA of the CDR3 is TGCGCCAGCAGCCCGGGACAAAGCACCGGGGAGCTGTTTTTT. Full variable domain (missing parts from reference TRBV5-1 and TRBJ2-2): KAGVTQTPRYLIKTRGQQVTLSCSPISGHRSVSWYQQTPGQGLQFLFEYFSETQRNKGNFPGRFSGRQFSNSRSEMNVSTLELGDSALYLCASSPGQSTGELFFGEGSRLTVL.

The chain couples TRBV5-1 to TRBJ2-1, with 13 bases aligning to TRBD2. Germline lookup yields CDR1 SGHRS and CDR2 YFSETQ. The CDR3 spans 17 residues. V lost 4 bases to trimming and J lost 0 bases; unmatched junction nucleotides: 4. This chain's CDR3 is CASSPTSGRTSYNEQFF. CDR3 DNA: TGCGCCAGCAGCCCGACTAGCGGGAGGACCTCCTACAATGAGCAGTTCTTC.

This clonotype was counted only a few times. CDR3 nucleotide sequence: TGTGCCAGCAGCCCGGGACTAGCGGGGAACATATACAATGAGCAGTTCTTC. It encodes CASSPGLAGNIYNEQFF. The chain joins TRBV7-6 to TRBJ2-1, with 13 bases that match TRBD2. In germline, CDR1 is SGHVS, CDR2 FNYEAQ. V lost 5 bases and J lost 4; bases outside the gene matches: 8. The CDR3 sequence is 17 residues long.

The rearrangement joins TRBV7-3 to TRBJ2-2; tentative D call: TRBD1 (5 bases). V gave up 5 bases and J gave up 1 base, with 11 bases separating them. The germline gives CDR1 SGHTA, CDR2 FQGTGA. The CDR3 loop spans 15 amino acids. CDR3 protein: CASSISRENTGELFF. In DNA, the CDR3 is TGTGCCAGCAGCATCTCCAGGGAGAACACCGGGGAGCTGTTTTTT.

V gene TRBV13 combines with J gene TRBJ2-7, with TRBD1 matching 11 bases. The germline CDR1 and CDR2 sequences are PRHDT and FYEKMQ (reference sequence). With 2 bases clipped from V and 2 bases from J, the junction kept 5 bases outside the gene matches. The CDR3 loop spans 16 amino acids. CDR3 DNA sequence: TGTGCCAGCAGCTTATACCCGGGACAGGGGGCCTACGAGCAGTACTTC. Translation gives CASSLYPGQGAYEQYF. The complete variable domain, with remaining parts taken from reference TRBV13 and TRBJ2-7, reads AAGVIQSPRHLIKEKRETATLKCYPIPRHDTVYWYQQGPGQDPQFLISFYEKMQSDKGSIPDRFSAQQFSDYHSELNMSSLELGDSALYFCASSLYPGQGAYEQYFGPGTRLTVT.

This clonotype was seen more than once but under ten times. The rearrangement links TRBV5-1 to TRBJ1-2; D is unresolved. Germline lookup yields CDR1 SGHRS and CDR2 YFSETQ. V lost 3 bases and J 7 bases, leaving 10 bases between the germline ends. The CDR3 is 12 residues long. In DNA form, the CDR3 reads TGCGCCAGCAGCTCCATAGTCTCTGGCTACACCTTC. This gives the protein CASSSIVSGYTF.

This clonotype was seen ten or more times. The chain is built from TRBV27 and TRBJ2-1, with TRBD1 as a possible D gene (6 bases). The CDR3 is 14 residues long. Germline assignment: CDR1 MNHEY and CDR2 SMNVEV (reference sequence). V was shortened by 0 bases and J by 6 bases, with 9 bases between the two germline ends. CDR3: CASSLSTGRNEQFF. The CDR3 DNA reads TGTGCCAGCAGTTTATCCACAGGGCGCAATGAGCAGTTCTTC.

The CDR3 here is CASSPGVVTGELFF. DNA of the CDR3: TGTGCCAGCAGCCCAGGGGTTGTCACCGGGGAGCTGTTTTTT. The chain joins TRBV3-1 to TRBJ2-2; maybe TRBD1 (6 bases). Trimming shortened V by 4 bases and J by 4 bases, and 10 bases separated the two germline ends. This CDR3 has 14 residues. CDR1 and CDR2 from the germline V gene are LGHDT and YNNKEL (reference sequence).